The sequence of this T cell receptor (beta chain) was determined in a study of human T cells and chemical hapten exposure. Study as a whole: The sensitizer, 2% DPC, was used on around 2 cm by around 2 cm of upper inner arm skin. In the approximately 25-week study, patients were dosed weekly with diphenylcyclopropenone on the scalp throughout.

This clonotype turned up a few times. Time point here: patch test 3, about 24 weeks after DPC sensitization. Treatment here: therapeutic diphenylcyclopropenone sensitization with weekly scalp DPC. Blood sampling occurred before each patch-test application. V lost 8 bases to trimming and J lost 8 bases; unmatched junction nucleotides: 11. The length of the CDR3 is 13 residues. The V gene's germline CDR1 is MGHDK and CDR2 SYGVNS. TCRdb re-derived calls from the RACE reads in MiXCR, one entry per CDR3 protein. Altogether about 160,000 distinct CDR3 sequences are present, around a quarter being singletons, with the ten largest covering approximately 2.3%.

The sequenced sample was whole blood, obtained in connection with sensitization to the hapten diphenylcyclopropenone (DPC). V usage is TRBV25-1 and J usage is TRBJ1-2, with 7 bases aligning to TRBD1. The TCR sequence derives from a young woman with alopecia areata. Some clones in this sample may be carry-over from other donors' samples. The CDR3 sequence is CASAPATGNGYTF. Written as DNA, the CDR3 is TGTGCCAGCGCCCCCGCGACAGGGAACGGCTACACCTTC.